This TCR beta chain is from a study of T cell responses to AZD1222 COVID-19 vaccine. General study points: Unmutated variant regions reportedly attract nearly half of all spike-specific TCRs. Clonal diversity may have been underestimated in mostly white British donors. Spike-specific TCR repertoires showed rising breadth and depth after two AZD1222 doses.

The table came from immunoSEQ multiplex PCR; TCRdb's copy has only in-frame clones and leaves some out. The sample has approximately 28,000 clones, 70% to 90% seen once. The CDR3 length is 15 residues. Germline CDR1 ENHRY, CDR2 SYGVKD. V gave up 4 bases and J gave up 2 bases; unmatched junction bases: 5. About this clone: Its target is unknown.

Specimen: peripheral blood, collected 28 days after the second AZD1222 dose. The chain carries TRBV10-3 and TRBJ2-7; 10 bases line up with TRBD1. This clonotype originated in an adult who received the AZD1222 COVID-19 vaccine. CDR3 in DNA: TGTGCCATCAGTGGGGGGACAGGGGATCCCTACGAGCAGTACTTC. Amino acids: CAISGGTGDPYEQYF.